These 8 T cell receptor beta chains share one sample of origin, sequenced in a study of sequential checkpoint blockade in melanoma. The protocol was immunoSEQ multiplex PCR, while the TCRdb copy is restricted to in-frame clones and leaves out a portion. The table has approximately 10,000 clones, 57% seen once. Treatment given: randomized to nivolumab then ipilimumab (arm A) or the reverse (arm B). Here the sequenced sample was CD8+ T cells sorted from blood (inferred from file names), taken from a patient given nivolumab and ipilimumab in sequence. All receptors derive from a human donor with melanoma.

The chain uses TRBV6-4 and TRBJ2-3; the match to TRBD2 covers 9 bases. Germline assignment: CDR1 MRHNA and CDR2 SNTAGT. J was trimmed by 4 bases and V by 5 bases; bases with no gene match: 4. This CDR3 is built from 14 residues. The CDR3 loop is CASSTAGGADTQYF. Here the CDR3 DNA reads TGTGCCAGCAGTACAGCGGGGGGAGCAGATACGCAGTATTTT.

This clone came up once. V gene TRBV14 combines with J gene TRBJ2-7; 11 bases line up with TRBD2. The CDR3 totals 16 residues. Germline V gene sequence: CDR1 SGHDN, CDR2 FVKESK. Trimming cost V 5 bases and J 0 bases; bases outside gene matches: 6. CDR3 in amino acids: CASSLRTSGSSYEQYF. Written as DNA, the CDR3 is TGTGCCAGCAGCTTACGGACTAGCGGGTCCTCCTACGAGCAGTACTTC.

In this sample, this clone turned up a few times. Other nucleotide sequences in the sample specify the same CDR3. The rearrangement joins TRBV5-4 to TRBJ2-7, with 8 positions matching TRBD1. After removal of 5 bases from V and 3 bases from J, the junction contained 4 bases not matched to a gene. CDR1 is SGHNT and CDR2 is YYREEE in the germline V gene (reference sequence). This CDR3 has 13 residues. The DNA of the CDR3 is TGTGCCAGCAGTTGGGACAGGAACTACGAGCAGTACTTC. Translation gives CASSWDRNYEQYF.

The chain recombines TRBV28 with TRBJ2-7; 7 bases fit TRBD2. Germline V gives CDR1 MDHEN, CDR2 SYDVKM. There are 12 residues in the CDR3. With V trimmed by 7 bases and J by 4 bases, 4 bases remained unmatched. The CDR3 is CASTTGGYEQYF. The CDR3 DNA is TGTGCCAGCACCACCGGGGGGTACGAGCAGTACTTC.

This chain's CDR3 is CASGLDRTNTGELFF. The CDR3 nucleotides read TGTGCTAGTGGTTTAGACAGAACGAACACCGGGGAGCTGTTTTTT. The gene calls are TRBV12-5 and TRBJ2-2; D is possibly TRBD1 (5 bases). V lost 3 bases to trimming and J lost 0 bases, with 8 bases between them. The CDR3 loop spans 15 amino acids. Per the germline V gene, CDR1 is LGHNT and CDR2 is FRNRAP.

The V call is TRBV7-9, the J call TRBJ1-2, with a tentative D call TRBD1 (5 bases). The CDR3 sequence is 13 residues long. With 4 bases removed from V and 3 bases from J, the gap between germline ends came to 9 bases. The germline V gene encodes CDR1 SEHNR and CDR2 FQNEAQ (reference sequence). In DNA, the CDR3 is TGTGCCAGCAGCTCGGGGGGTTACTATGGCTACACCTTC. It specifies CASSSGGYYGYTF.

In nucleotides, the CDR3 is TGTGCCAGTAGTCCGGGACTAGAGTATAATGAGCAGTTCTTC. Amino acids: CASSPGLEYNEQFF. The chain employs TRBV19 and TRBJ2-1; TRBD2 matches at 8 bases. The CDR3 spans 14 residues. V lost 5 bases, J lost 7 bases, and 7 bases stayed unmatched. In germline, CDR1 is LNHDA, CDR2 SQIVND (reference sequence).

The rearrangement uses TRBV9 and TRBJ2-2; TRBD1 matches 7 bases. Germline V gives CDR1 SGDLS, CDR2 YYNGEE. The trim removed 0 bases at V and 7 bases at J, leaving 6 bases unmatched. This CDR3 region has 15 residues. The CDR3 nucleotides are TGTGCCAGCAGCGTAGCTACAGGGGCTGGCGGGGAGCTGTTTTTT. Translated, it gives CASSVATGAGGELFF.